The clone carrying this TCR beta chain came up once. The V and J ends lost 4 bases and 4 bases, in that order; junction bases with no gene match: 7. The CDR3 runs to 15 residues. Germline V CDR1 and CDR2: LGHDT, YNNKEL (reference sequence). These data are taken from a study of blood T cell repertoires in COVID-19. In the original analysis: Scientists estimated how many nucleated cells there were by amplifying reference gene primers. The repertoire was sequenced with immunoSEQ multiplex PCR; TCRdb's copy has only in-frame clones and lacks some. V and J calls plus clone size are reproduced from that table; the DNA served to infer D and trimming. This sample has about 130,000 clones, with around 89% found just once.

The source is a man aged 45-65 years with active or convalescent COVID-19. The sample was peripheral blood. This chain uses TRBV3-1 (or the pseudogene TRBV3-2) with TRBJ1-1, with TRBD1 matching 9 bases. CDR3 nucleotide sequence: TGTGCCAGCAGCCCCAAACAGGGGGCTCGCACTGAAGCTTTCTTT. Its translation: CASSPKQGARTEAFF.